Sequencing of this T cell receptor (beta chain) was carried out in a study of blood T cell repertoires in COVID-19 (TCRdb year 2020). Describing the broader study: Samples from collaborators originated in the United States, Italy and Spain and spanned both the acute and convalescent phases of COVID-19. The prospective study material was composed of cDNA or gDNA derived from T cells, B-cell-depleted T cells, or PBMCs. Deeply sampled blood TCRbeta repertoires from subjects exposed to, actively infected with, or recovered from COVID-19 were included in the dataset. The repertoires were released in a freely available public database meant as a resource for research on the immune response to SARS-CoV-2. Samples were obtained from the ongoing ImmuneRACE study (first 160 participants) and from over a thousand subjects provided by 6 global collaborators. The sample metadata nearly always contained a de-identified subject ID, COVID-19 status, age in years and sex. HLA class I and class II types, where available, came from metadata supplied by the sample provider rather than from assay-based typing. General findings and caveats noted by the study authors: How much clinical and demographic metadata was included differed by source and by participant, and the metadata was provided uncurated.

TCRbeta CDR3 regions were amplified from genomic DNA using the immunoSEQ Assay, a bias-controlled multiplex PCR. As for the original processing: The number of nucleated cells in each sample was estimated from the amplification of reference gene primers within the assay. To quantify the absolute abundance of each unique TCRbeta CDR3 rearrangement, sequence reads were collapsed and filtered. Productive Simpson clonality was computed per sample as the square root of Simpson's diversity index over productive rearrangements. The clones in this table, taken by TCRdb from immuneACCESS, are in-frame only. Not every clone is retained; where verified, under half of the shortfall comes from an unresolved V gene, and the cause of the rest is unknown. D and trimming come from the DNA, and the V and J calls and clone size come from that table. The sample table records 50,000 to 65,000 clones; approximately 81% of these occur just once. Together, the top ten hold roughly 5% of the sample.

Collaborating institutions collected whole blood in K2EDTA tubes following their own protocols. Collaborator samples were shipped for TCRbeta analysis as frozen whole blood, isolated PBMCs, or DNA extracted from either sample type. For this clone: Which antigen it targets is not known. No much larger clone exists at a distance of one base, and base qualities are not known.

CDR1 MDHEN and CDR2 SYDVKM were looked up in the germline V gene. The V and J ends are trimmed by 5 bases and 4 bases, leaving 11 bases between them. Inclusive of the bounding cysteine and phenylalanine, the CDR3 is 13 residues long. The CDR3 DNA has 39 bases and is translated from base 1. The sequence came from a man aged 40-49 years with active COVID-19. Sequencing input: peripheral blood. The rearrangement joined TRBV28 to TRBJ1-1, with the D gene not clear enough to name. The encoded CDR3 is CASSLRKPTEAFF. The DNA sequence is given as TGTGCCAGCAGTCTCCGCAAGCCCACTGAAGCTTTCTTT.